One sample yielded the 28 T cell receptor beta chains listed below, sequenced in a study of siplizumab effects on memory and regulatory T cells. Profiling relied on immunoSEQ multiplex PCR, and the TCRdb table lists in-frame clones only, not all of them. Of some 7,000 clones in the sample, 65% to 70% were seen once. Sequenced input: effector memory CD8+ T cells sorted from blood. As to subset: unstimulated CD8+ effector memory T cells. All receptors derive from a human donor in good health.

V is TRBV4-1 and J is TRBJ2-3; maybe TRBD1 (5 bases). V shed 0 bases and J shed 2 bases, with 9 bases lying between them. Germline V gene data show CDR1 as MGHRA and CDR2 as YSYEKL. CDR3 length: 15 amino acids. The CDR3 region has the DNA TGCGCCAGCAGCCAAGATCCAGGGTACACAGATACGCAGTATTTT. Protein product: CASSQDPGYTDTQYF.

This clone was recorded a few times. The chain uses TRBV9 and TRBJ2-7, with TRBD1 matching over 11 bases. V lost 3 bases to trimming and J lost 6 bases; unmatched junction nucleotides: 8. The CDR3 spans 15 residues. Per the germline V gene, CDR1 is SGDLS and CDR2 is YYNGEE. This CDR3 is CASSAELGTGGEQYF. Written as DNA, the CDR3 is TGTGCCAGCAGCGCCGAACTCGGGACAGGGGGCGAGCAGTACTTC.

The chain has TRBV29-1 and TRBJ2-2; D is possibly TRBD2 (5 bases). CDR3 length: 14 residues. CDR1 SQVTM and CDR2 ANQGSEA come from the germline V gene. V shed 7 bases and J shed 5 bases, with 17 bases lying between them. The CDR3 DNA is TGCAGCGGCGCGGGCCTAGGCGGAACCGGGGAGCTGTTTTTT. Its translation: CSGAGLGGTGELFF.

This clone has only a few counts. The chain uses TRBV6-1 and TRBJ1-1; D is ambiguous. The V and J ends lost 3 bases and 0 bases respectively, with 5 bases between them. This CDR3 has 13 amino acids. Germline V gene sequence: CDR1 MNHNS, CDR2 SASEGT. CDR3 DNA sequence: TGTGCCAGCAGTGACAAAATGAACACTGAAGCTTTCTTT. As protein: CASSDKMNTEAFF.

The chain carries TRBV5-4 and TRBJ2-3, with 12 positions matching TRBD2. The CDR3 spans 16 residues. Trimming took 2 bases from V and 5 from J; bases not matched to a gene: 6. Germline CDR1 reads SGHNT; CDR2 reads YYREEE (reference sequence). This CDR3 is CASSFSSGRAKDTQYF. CDR3 coding DNA: TGTGCCAGCAGCTTTTCTAGCGGGAGGGCCAAAGATACGCAGTATTTT.

This sequence joins TRBV6-5 and TRBJ1-1, with a weak D call TRBD1 (5 bases). The CDR3 is 13 residues long. The germline CDR1 and CDR2 sequences are MNHEY and SVGAGI. The V end lost 2 bases, the J end lost 2 bases, and 6 bases lay between the germline ends. This CDR3 reads CASSYRDNTEAFF. The CDR3 nucleotides are TGTGCCAGCAGTTACCGGGACAACACTGAAGCTTTCTTT.

The V call is TRBV6-4, the J call TRBJ2-1, with TRBD2 matching over 7 bases. The CDR3 runs 14 residues. V lost 0 bases to trimming and J lost 4 bases; unmatched junction nucleotides: 0. Looked up from germline, CDR1 is MRHNA and CDR2 is SNTAGT. Written as DNA, the CDR3 is TGTGCCAGCAGTGACTCTAGCGGGTACAATGAGCAGTTCTTC. Protein: CASSDSSGYNEQFF.

The rearrangement links TRBV11-3 to TRBJ1-2, with TRBD1 matching 10 bases. With 3 bases clipped from V and 5 bases from J, the junction kept 6 bases outside the gene matches. CDR1 and CDR2 from the germline V gene are SGHNT and YENEEA. CDR3 length: 15 residues. CDR3 in DNA: TGTGCCAGCAGCTTCAGGACAGGGGGGGATTATGGCTACACCTTC. Translating gives CASSFRTGGDYGYTF.

CDR3 in DNA: TGTGCCAGCAGCGGAGACGGTAGCAATCAGCCCCAGCATTTT. Translated: CASSGDGSNQPQHF. This sequence joins TRBV2 and TRBJ1-5, with D uncertain. V was cut by 6 bases and J by 0 bases, with 9 bases left in between. The germline gives CDR1 SNHLY, CDR2 FYNNEI. The CDR3 is 14 amino acids.

The chain has TRBV28 and TRBJ2-1; 10 nucleotides line up with TRBD2. Germline CDR1 MDHEN, CDR2 SYDVKM. The trim removed 6 bases at V and 3 bases at J, leaving 5 bases unmatched. The CDR3 has 15 residues. In nucleotides, the CDR3 is TGTGCCAGCAGCTCACCTAGCGGGGGCTACAATGAGCAGTTCTTC. Translation: CASSSPSGGYNEQFF.

The chain recombines TRBV10-3 with TRBJ2-3; D remains ambiguous. The CDR3 is 14 residues long. Germline V gene data show CDR1 as ENHRY and CDR2 as SYGVKD. V was clipped by 2 bases and J by 6 bases, with 12 bases between them. The CDR3 bases are TGTGCCATCAGTGAGGACGGGCCGGTGGATACGCAGTATTTT. It encodes CAISEDGPVDTQYF.

The V and J genes are TRBV7-6 and TRBJ2-2, with 13 bases identical to TRBD2. The CDR3 covers 17 residues. Germline V lookup: CDR1 SGHVS, CDR2 FNYEAQ. The V gene end was trimmed by 3 bases and the J gene end by 0 bases; junction bases not matched to a gene: 1. Written as DNA, the CDR3 is TGTGCCAGCAGCTTGGGACTAGCGGGAACGAACACCGGGGAGCTGTTTTTT. This encodes CASSLGLAGTNTGELFF.

The gene calls are TRBV9 and TRBJ2-2; either TRBD1 or TRBD2 may fit D (6 bases each). V lost 0 bases, J lost 3 bases, and 15 bases lay in between. CDR3 size: 17 residues. Germline lookup yields CDR1 SGDLS and CDR2 YYNGEE. The CDR3 protein is CASSVGRPGEDTGELFF. The CDR3 nucleotides read TGTGCCAGCAGCGTAGGAAGGCCAGGGGAGGACACCGGGGAGCTGTTTTTT.

This chain uses TRBV2 with TRBJ1-2; D remains ambiguous. The CDR3 runs 15 residues. The germline V and J ends were trimmed by 1 base and 2 bases, with 11 bases remaining between them. Per the germline V gene, CDR1 is SNHLY and CDR2 is FYNNEI. The CDR3 loop reads CASSEDAGDNYGYTF. The CDR3 DNA is TGTGCCAGCAGTGAAGACGCAGGCGACAACTATGGCTACACCTTC.

The chain couples TRBV29-1 to TRBJ2-1; 8 positions match TRBD2. The V gene end was trimmed by 3 bases and the J gene end by 3 bases; junction bases not matched to a gene: 7. The CDR3 spans 15 residues. In germline, CDR1 is SQVTM, CDR2 ANQGSEA. The CDR3 loop is CSVESGSRNYNEQFF. The CDR3 DNA reads TGCAGCGTTGAGAGCGGGAGCCGAAACTACAATGAGCAGTTCTTC.

This chain joins TRBV5-1 and TRBJ2-1; D ambiguous. The germline gives CDR1 SGHRS, CDR2 YFSETQ. V was cut by 4 bases and J by 0 bases, with 8 bases left in between. CDR3 length: 14 amino acids. The CDR3 DNA reads as TGCGCCAGCAGCAGGAGCAGCTCCTACAATGAGCAGTTCTTC. Encoded protein: CASSRSSSYNEQFF.

This clone was seen a few times. The chain employs TRBV5-8 and TRBJ1-1; D ambiguous. The CDR3 contains 13 residues. Trimming shortened V by 0 bases and J by 5 bases, and 8 bases separated the two germline ends. Germline-derived CDR1 and CDR2 are SGHTS and YDEGEE. The CDR3 protein is CASSLAQATEAFF. In nucleotides, the CDR3 is TGTGCCAGCAGCTTGGCCCAGGCAACTGAAGCTTTCTTT.

This clone occurred a few times. The V and J genes are TRBV15 and TRBJ2-1, with TRBD2 as a possible D gene (6 bases). V gave up 3 bases and J gave up 6 bases, with 12 bases separating them. Per germline, CDR1 LNHNV and CDR2 YYDKDF (reference sequence). The CDR3 is 14 residues long. This chain's CDR3 is CATSSTIGGNEQFF. The CDR3 coding sequence is TGTGCCACCAGCAGTACCATCGGGGGCAATGAGCAGTTCTTC.

The chain links TRBV5-1 to TRBJ2-3; 8 bases agree with TRBD1. The CDR3 sequence is 16 residues long. V gave up 1 base and J gave up 1 base; unmatched junction bases: 5. The V gene's germline CDR1 is SGHRS and CDR2 YFSETQ. CDR3 nucleotide sequence: TGCGCCAGCAGCTTGCATGCAGGGGGCGGCACAGATACGCAGTATTTT. It is translated as CASSLHAGGGTDTQYF.

DNA for the CDR3: TGTGCCAGCTCACCCGAGACAGTAGATACGCAGTATTTT. Translated, it gives CASSPETVDTQYF. The chain recombines TRBV18 with TRBJ2-3, with a tentative D call TRBD1 (5 bases). The germline V gene encodes CDR1 KGHSH and CDR2 LQKENI. V lost 3 bases and J lost 5, with 9 bases in between. CDR3 size: 13 residues.

The chain is built from TRBV27 and TRBJ2-5, with D hard to call. V lost 5 bases to trimming and J lost 5 bases, with 3 bases between them. There are 10 residues in the CDR3. Germline loops: CDR1 MNHEY, CDR2 SMNVEV (reference sequence). In DNA, the CDR3 is TGTGCCAGCAGTGCGGAGACCCAGTACTTC. As protein: CASSAETQYF.

CDR3 residues: CASSYSGGGSNNEQFF. CDR3 sequence (DNA): TGTGCCAGCAGTTACTCAGGGGGAGGGTCAAACAATGAGCAGTTCTTC. The rearrangement links TRBV6-5 to TRBJ2-1, with a possible D match to TRBD2 (7 bases). Germline lookup yields CDR1 MNHEY and CDR2 SVGAGI. The CDR3 length is 16 residues. The ends were cut back, 0 bases at V and 5 bases at J, with 14 bases in the middle.

The chain links TRBV19 to TRBJ1-2; D remains ambiguous. V lost 1 base and J lost 6, with 6 bases in between. CDR1 is LNHDA, CDR2 SQIVND, per germline (reference sequence). The CDR3 has 12 amino acids. CDR3 amino acids: CASSIGGNGYTF. In DNA form, the CDR3 reads TGTGCCAGTAGTATAGGAGGGAATGGCTACACCTTC.

Only a few counts were recorded for this clone. The chain employs TRBV6-6 and TRBJ1-2; tentative D call: TRBD1 (5 bases). Trimming took 0 bases from V and 6 from J, leaving 14 bases between them. This CDR3 is 15 amino acids long. The germline V gene has CDR1 MNHNY and CDR2 SVGAGI (reference sequence). CDR3 amino acids: CASSYSAGAPDGYTF. The CDR3 bases are TGTGCCAGCAGTTACTCCGCCGGGGCGCCTGATGGCTACACCTTC.

The V gene is TRBV7-9, the J gene TRBJ2-2; D might be TRBD1 (6 bases). The CDR3 totals 15 residues. Germline CDR1 and CDR2: SEHNR and FQNEAQ (reference sequence). Trimming shortened V by 5 bases and J by 2 bases, and 12 bases separated the two germline ends. This CDR3 is CASSPRTENTGELFF. The CDR3 DNA sequence: TGTGCCAGCAGCCCCCGGACAGAAAACACCGGGGAGCTGTTTTTT.

The chain combines TRBV7-2 with TRBJ2-2; D might be TRBD2 (6 bases). From germline, CDR1 is SGHTA and CDR2 FQGNSA. V lost 1 base, J lost 0 bases, and 9 bases lay in between. The CDR3 runs to 16 residues. CDR3 region: CASSLVGGTNTGELFF. DNA of the CDR3: TGTGCCAGCAGCTTAGTTGGAGGGACGAACACCGGGGAGCTGTTTTTT. The full variable domain, in which reference TRBV7-2 and TRBJ2-2 provide the parts outside the CDR3, is GAGVSQSPSNKVTEKGKDVELRCDPISGHTALYWYRQSLGQGLEFLIYFQGNSAPDKSGLPSDRFSAERTGGSVSTLTIQRTQQEDSAVYLCASSLVGGTNTGELFFGEGSRLTVL.

The CDR3 coding sequence is TGTGCCAGCAGTTATGGGGACGAGCAGTACTTC. It translates to CASSYGDEQYF. This chain joins TRBV6-6 and TRBJ2-5, with D uncertain. The DNA end is more similar to TRBJ2-7, so the J call may be wrong. This CDR3 comprises 11 residues. Germline CDR1 is MNHNY and CDR2 is SVGAGI (reference sequence).

A word on this clone: Other DNA sequences of this sample code for an identical CDR3. The genes are TRBV6-6 and TRBJ1-1, with 8 bases fitting TRBD1. The CDR3 covers 15 residues. Germline V lookup: CDR1 MNHNY, CDR2 SVGAGI (reference sequence). V shed 3 bases, J shed 5 bases, and the junction held 8 bases outside the gene matches. For the CDR3, the DNA is TGTGCCAGCAGTTATCCTCAGGGGGCTGGAACTGAAGCTTTCTTT. Protein product: CASSYPQGAGTEAFF.